Sequencing of this T cell receptor beta chain was carried out in a study of blood T cell repertoires in COVID-19. Overall study context: The cDNA or gDNA used as material had been derived from T cells, B-cell-depleted T cells, or PBMCs.

TCRdb's copy holds only in-frame clones and misses some; the assay was immunoSEQ multiplex PCR. The sample carries 230,000 or so clones, 70% to 90% recorded once. Sequencing input: PBMCs or T cells enriched from blood (not recorded which). The clonotype originates from a woman between 50 and 59 years old who had been exposed to COVID-19.

CDR3 protein: CASGEPGASGNTIYF. The CDR3 DNA follows: TGCGCCAGCGGGGAGCCAGGGGCCTCTGGAAACACCATATATTTT. This chain joins TRBV5-1 and TRBJ1-3; D is possibly TRBD1 (6 bases). Per germline, CDR1 SGHRS and CDR2 YFSETQ. This CDR3 has 15 amino acids. Trimming stripped 7 bases from V and 0 bases from J, with 14 bases between. The full variable domain, its missing parts supplied by reference TRBV5-1 and TRBJ1-3, is KAGVTQTPRYLIKTRGQQVTLSCSPISGHRSVSWYQQTPGQGLQFLFEYFSETQRNKGNFPGRFSGRQFSNSRSEMNVSTLELGDSALYLCASGEPGASGNTIYFGEGSWLTVV.